The TCR beta chain described here comes from a study of blood T cell repertoires in COVID-19. The CDR3 covers 14 residues. The V gene's germline CDR1 is SGHDT and CDR2 YYEEEE. With V trimmed by 2 bases and J by 5 bases, 6 bases remained unmatched. The repertoire was sequenced with immunoSEQ multiplex PCR; TCRdb's copy has only in-frame clones and lacks some. This sample yields about 89,000 clones, of which 75% to 90% are seen a single time; around 21% belongs to the top ten. The sequenced sample was peripheral blood. This chain uses TRBV5-6 with TRBJ1-2; 7 nucleotides line up with TRBD1. This clonotype was obtained from a woman older than 75 with acute or convalescent COVID-19. CDR3 residues: CASSFRDSIYGYTF. The CDR3 bases are TGTGCCAGCAGCTTCAGGGACAGTATTTATGGCTACACCTTC.